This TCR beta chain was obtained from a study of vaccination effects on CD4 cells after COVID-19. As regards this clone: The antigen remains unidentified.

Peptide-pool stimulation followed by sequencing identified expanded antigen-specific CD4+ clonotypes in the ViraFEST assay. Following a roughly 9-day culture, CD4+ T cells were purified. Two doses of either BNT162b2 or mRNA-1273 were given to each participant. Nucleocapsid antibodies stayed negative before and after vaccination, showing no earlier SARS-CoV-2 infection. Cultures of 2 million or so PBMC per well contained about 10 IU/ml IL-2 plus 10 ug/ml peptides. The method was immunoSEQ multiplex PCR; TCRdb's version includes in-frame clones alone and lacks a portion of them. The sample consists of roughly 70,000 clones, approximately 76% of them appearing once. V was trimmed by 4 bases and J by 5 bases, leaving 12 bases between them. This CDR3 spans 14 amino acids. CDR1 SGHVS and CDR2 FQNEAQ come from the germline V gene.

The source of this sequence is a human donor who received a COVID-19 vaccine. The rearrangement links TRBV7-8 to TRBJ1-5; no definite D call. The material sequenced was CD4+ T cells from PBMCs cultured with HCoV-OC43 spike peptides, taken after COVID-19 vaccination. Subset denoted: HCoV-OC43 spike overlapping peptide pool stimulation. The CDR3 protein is CASSSWNSYQPQHF. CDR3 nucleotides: TGTGCCAGCAGCTCTTGGAACTCTTATCAGCCCCAGCATTTT.